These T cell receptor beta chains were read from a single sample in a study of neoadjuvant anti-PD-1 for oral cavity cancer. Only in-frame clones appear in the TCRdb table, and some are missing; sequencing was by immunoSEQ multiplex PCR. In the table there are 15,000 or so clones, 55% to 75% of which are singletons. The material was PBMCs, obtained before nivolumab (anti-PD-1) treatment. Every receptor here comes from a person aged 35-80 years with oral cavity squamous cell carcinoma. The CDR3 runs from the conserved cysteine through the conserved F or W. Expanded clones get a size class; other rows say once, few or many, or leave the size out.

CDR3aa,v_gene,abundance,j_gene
CASSWGTGAETQYF,TRBV13,NA,TRBJ2-5
CASSPPGLAGVNSYEQYF,TRBV7-9,NA,TRBJ2-7
CASSLEGTRVGATQYF,TRBV5-8,NA,TRBJ2-5
CASSEAGMRPQYF,TRBV10-1,NA,TRBJ2-5
CAWSADRVDYGYTF,TRBV30,once,TRBJ1-2
CASSVEGEGRETQYF,TRBV9,NA,TRBJ2-5
CAWSVQGEKLFF,TRBV30,NA,TRBJ1-4
CASSWDKINQPQHF,TRBV6-6,few,TRBJ1-5
CASSLAGYQPQHF,TRBV28,NA,TRBJ1-5
CASSLVASGSGPYEQYF,TRBV5-1,NA,TRBJ2-7
CASSEQIGSGNEQFF,TRBV6-1,NA,TRBJ2-1
CASTLAPPTGLLHTEAFF,TRBV5-6,few,TRBJ1-1
CASKTGQGNQPQHF,TRBV28,NA,TRBJ1-5
CASGGTGASETQYF,TRBV2,NA,TRBJ2-5
CSARDPYEQYF,TRBV20-1,NA,TRBJ2-7
CASSSVLYEQYF,TRBV7-9,few,TRBJ2-7
CASSDVSGTTGELFF,TRBV9,NA,TRBJ2-2
CASSSRQKGQPQHF,TRBV6-5,NA,TRBJ1-5
CASSQDSAHSYEQYF,TRBV14,NA,TRBJ2-7
CASSISPMTEAFF,TRBV19,NA,TRBJ1-1
CSVENRDRSTDTQYF,TRBV29-1,NA,TRBJ2-3
CASSLQGAGNTIYF,TRBV6-6,NA,TRBJ1-3
CASSFRTSGLSNTGELFF,TRBV14,NA,TRBJ2-2
CASSSGLAGDNEQFF,TRBV7-7,once,TRBJ2-1
CASSLGDRAQETQYF,TRBV7-7,NA,TRBJ2-5
CASSVQSGLMNEQFF,TRBV9,few,TRBJ2-1
CASSQPGRNTEAFF,TRBV4-2,few,TRBJ1-1
CASSLRTGNTEAFF,TRBV7-9,NA,TRBJ1-1
CASSLGGQGDQPQHF,TRBV11-2,NA,TRBJ1-5
CASSSNDGNTIYF,TRBV19,NA,TRBJ1-3
CASTRALAGQPQHF,TRBV6-1,NA,TRBJ1-5
CASSFLRTGGGYGYTF,TRBV6-5,NA,TRBJ1-2
CASSEGQGAIYTQYF,TRBV2,NA,TRBJ2-3
CATSRGRRVDTIYF,TRBV15,once,TRBJ1-3
CASSYSIDGDEQFF,TRBV6-6,few,TRBJ2-1
CASSLTGRALATGNTIYF,TRBV7-3,once,TRBJ1-3
CASSSPGTGSLDRSGYTF,TRBV28,few,TRBJ1-2
CASSAGDRDYYNEQFF,TRBV9,few,TRBJ2-1
CASSLARDNEQYF,TRBV11-2,NA,TRBJ2-7
CAISLGGRGDTQYF,TRBV10-3,NA,TRBJ2-3